This entry lists 18 T cell receptor beta chains sequenced from one sample in a study of control samples from healthy donors and cancer patients. TCRdb keeps only in-frame clones here, not all; method: immunoSEQ multiplex PCR. In the table there are tens of thousands of clones, about 94% of which are singletons. Material for sequencing was blood. Source of these receptors: a man aged 55-75 years in good health.

This rearrangement joins TRBV18 to TRBJ1-4; TRBD1 matches 8 bases. The J segment lost 4 bases and the V segment lost 4 bases, leaving 5 bases of the junction unmatched. Germline CDR1 KGHSH, CDR2 LQKENI. There are 15 residues in the CDR3. For the CDR3, the DNA is TGTGCCAGCTCACACGGGACAGGAGATAATGAAAAACTGTTTTTT. Amino acid sequence: CASSHGTGDNEKLFF. The variable domain in full, completed from reference TRBV18 and TRBJ1-4, reads NAGVMQNPRHLVRRRGQEARLRCSPMKGHSHVYWYRQLPEEGLKFMVYLQKENIIDESGMPKERFSAEFPKEGPSILRIQQVVRGDSAAYFCASSHGTGDNEKLFFGSGTQLSVL.

The chain employs TRBV6-6 and TRBJ2-1, with TRBD2 matching 12 bases. Looked up from germline, CDR1 is MNHNY and CDR2 is SVGAGI (reference sequence). V was pared by 4 bases and J by 8 bases, with 6 bases of the junction left unmatched. The CDR3 has 15 amino acids. This CDR3 reads CASSSTSGRSYEQFF. The CDR3 bases are TGTGCCAGCAGTTCGACTAGCGGGAGATCATATGAGCAGTTCTTC.

J is TRBJ1-2 and V is TRBV29-1; D is unclear. Germline-derived CDR1 and CDR2 are SQVTM and ANQGSEA. V was shortened by 4 bases and J by 8 bases, with 23 bases between the two germline ends. CDR3 length: 15 residues. This CDR3 is CSVVGSREAPGGYTF. As DNA, the CDR3 is TGCAGCGTTGTTGGATCGAGGGAGGCTCCCGGCGGCTACACCTTC.

This rearrangement joins TRBV27 to TRBJ2-2; no clear D. CDR3 length: 14 residues. V lost 4 bases and J 3 bases, leaving 9 bases between the germline ends. Per germline, CDR1 MNHEY and CDR2 SMNVEV (reference sequence). The CDR3 nucleotides read TGTGCCAGCAGTTGGGGAACGGACACCGGGGAGCTGTTTTTT. Protein sequence: CASSWGTDTGELFF.

This chain joins TRBV27 and TRBJ2-7, with 8 bases that match TRBD2. Per the germline V gene, CDR1 is MNHEY and CDR2 is SMNVEV (reference sequence). Trimming at V came to 2 bases and at J to 2 bases, leaving 8 bases not matched to a gene. This CDR3 has 16 amino acids. The CDR3 DNA follows: TGTGCCAGCAGTTTACTATCGAGCGGGGGACCCTACGAGCAGTACTTC. It translates to CASSLLSSGGPYEQYF.

This chain connects TRBV6-5 to TRBJ2-1; maybe TRBD2 (6 bases). Germline lookup yields CDR1 MNHEY and CDR2 SVGAGI. V was pared by 5 bases and J by 1 base, with 9 bases between. This CDR3 is built from 14 residues. This CDR3 reads CASSTGLSYNEQFF. CDR3 DNA sequence: TGTGCCAGCAGTACGGGACTGTCCTACAATGAGCAGTTCTTC.

This rearrangement joins TRBV5-1 to TRBJ2-1; TRBD2 aligns across 9 bases. Germline trimming cut 2 bases from V and 0 bases from J; bases unmatched to any gene: 9. This CDR3 comprises 18 residues. The germline CDR1 and CDR2 sequences are SGHRS and YFSETQ. DNA for the CDR3: TGCGCCAGCAGCTTTCCAATGACTAGCGGCAGCTCCTACAATGAGCAGTTCTTC. It specifies CASSFPMTSGSSYNEQFF.

This chain joins TRBV30 and TRBJ2-7, with 8 bases matching TRBD2. The CDR3 spans 14 residues. J was trimmed by 4 bases and V by 5 bases; bases with no gene match: 10. Germline CDR1 is GTSNPN and CDR2 is SVGIG (reference sequence). In DNA form, the CDR3 reads TGTGCCTGGGACCCCTCCGGGAGGGGGTACGAGCAGTACTTC. Its protein is CAWDPSGRGYEQYF. The full variable domain, rest sourced from reference TRBV30 and TRBJ2-7, is SQTIHQWPATLVQPVGSPLSLECTVEGTSNPNLYWYRQAAGRGLQLLFYSVGIGQISSEVPQNLSASRPQDRQFILSSKKLLLSDSGFYLCAWDPSGRGYEQYFGPGTRLTVT.

The rearrangement links TRBV5-5 to TRBJ2-2, with TRBD2 matching over 10 bases. This CDR3 spans 15 amino acids. The J segment lost 0 bases and the V segment lost 5 bases, leaving 1 base of the junction unmatched. Germline assignment: CDR1 SGHKS and CDR2 YYEKEE (reference sequence). The CDR3 here is CASRTSGANTGELFF. The CDR3 DNA reads as TGTGCCAGCAGAACTAGCGGGGCGAACACCGGGGAGCTGTTTTTT. Full variable domain (remainder filled in from reference TRBV5-5 and TRBJ2-2): DAGVTQSPTHLIKTRGQQVTLRCSPISGHKSVSWYQQVLGQGPQFIFQYYEKEERGRGNFPDRFSARQFPNYSSELNVNALLLGDSALYLCASRTSGANTGELFFGEGSRLTVL.

J is TRBJ1-5 and V is TRBV7-8, with TRBD1 matching 7 bases. The trim removed 5 bases at V and 6 bases at J, leaving 4 bases unmatched. CDR1 and CDR2 from the germline V gene are SGHVS and FQNEAQ. The CDR3 runs to 13 residues. The CDR3 DNA is TGTGCCAGCAGCCCGGGACAGCTTCAGCCCCAGCATTTT. Amino acids: CASSPGQLQPQHF.

The chain links TRBV27 to TRBJ1-2; D is possibly TRBD1 (6 bases). The CDR3 length is 14 residues. The germline V gene encodes CDR1 MNHEY and CDR2 SMNVEV (reference sequence). The ends were cut back, 4 bases at V and 2 bases at J, with 11 bases in the middle. The CDR3 reads CASSWGDKNYGYTF. DNA of the CDR3: TGTGCCAGCAGTTGGGGGGACAAGAACTATGGCTACACCTTC.

The rearrangement links TRBV19 to TRBJ1-4; TRBD1 might be the D (6 bases). Trimming left V 6 bases short and J 1 base short, with 15 bases between. This CDR3 is built from 16 residues. Germline CDR1 and CDR2: LNHDA and SQIVND (reference sequence). CDR3 sequence reads: CASSFDDRRTNEKLFF. The CDR3 region has the DNA TGTGCCAGTAGCTTTGACGACAGGCGAACTAATGAAAAACTGTTTTTT.

The V call is TRBV18, the J call TRBJ1-3, with D hard to call. The CDR3 is 18 residues long. Trimming cost V 2 bases and J 0 bases, with 17 bases left between them. The germline gives CDR1 KGHSH, CDR2 LQKENI. The CDR3 sequence is CASSPRPLGLSSGNTIYF. The DNA for the CDR3 is TGTGCCAGCTCACCAAGGCCCCTTGGGCTGAGCTCTGGAAACACCATATATTTT.

The V and J genes are TRBV27 and TRBJ1-5; TRBD1 is a possible D gene (6 bases). Trimming stripped 2 bases from V and 3 bases from J, with 11 bases between. Germline V gene data show CDR1 as MNHEY and CDR2 as SMNVEV (reference sequence). CDR3 length: 15 residues. Here the CDR3 DNA reads TGTGCCAGCAGTTTAGCGGGGGCGACCAATCAGCCCCAGCATTTT. Translation: CASSLAGATNQPQHF.

The V gene is TRBV4-2, the J gene TRBJ1-6; 9 bases line up with TRBD1. Unmatched junction bases numbered 6, after V lost 4 bases and J lost 5 bases. Germline CDR1 is LGHNA and CDR2 is YNFKEQ. This CDR3 region has 16 residues. CDR3 residues: CASSPRGQGDNSPLHF. CDR3 sequence (DNA): TGTGCCAGCAGCCCACGGGGACAGGGAGATAATTCACCCCTCCACTTT.

V and J are TRBV29-1 and TRBJ2-7; unclear D gene. With 6 bases removed from V and 6 bases from J, the gap between germline ends came to 18 bases. This CDR3 has 13 amino acids. The germline gives CDR1 SQVTM, CDR2 ANQGSEA. The chain's CDR3 is CSVDRVPSGEQYF. The CDR3 region has the DNA TGCAGCGTGGACCGGGTCCCATCGGGCGAGCAGTACTTC.

This clone was recorded a few times. The chain carries TRBV24-1 and TRBJ2-3; 13 bases line up with TRBD2. The CDR3 has 19 residues. The germline V gene encodes CDR1 KGHDR and CDR2 SFDVKD. V was clipped by 3 bases and J by 4 bases; unmatched bases: 12. The CDR3 is CATSDPGTSGKGTADTQYF. CDR3 bases: TGTGCCACCAGTGATCCCGGGACTAGCGGGAAGGGTACCGCAGATACGCAGTATTTT.

The chain employs TRBV2 and TRBJ2-5; D assignment may be TRBD1 or TRBD2 (5 bases each). V was shortened by 11 bases and J by 5 bases, with 24 bases between the two germline ends. This CDR3 has 15 amino acids. Germline CDR1 SNHLY, CDR2 FYNNEI. The CDR3 loop reads CAVGAVNWWGETQYF. The CDR3 DNA sequence: TGTGCCGTTGGAGCGGTTAATTGGTGGGGGGAGACCCAGTACTTC. The entire variable domain, with the rest obtained from reference TRBV2 and TRBJ2-5, is as follows: EPEVTQTPSHQVTQMGQEVILRCVPISNHLYFYWYRQILGQKVEFLVSFYNNEISEKSEIFDDQFSVERPDGSNFTLKIRSTKLEDSAMYFCAVGAVNWWGETQYFGPGTRLLVL.